This T cell receptor (beta chain) was captured in a study of blood T cell repertoires in COVID-19. Study details: PBMCs, B-cell-depleted T cells, or T cells provided the cDNA or gDNA that made up the material.

This CDR3 region has 17 residues. CDR1 KGHSH and CDR2 LQKENI come from the germline V gene. The V end was cut by 3 bases, the J end by 7 bases, with 22 bases between. This clone was recorded once. In the authors' workflow: Reference gene primer amplification yielded estimated nucleated cell counts. Sequenced by immunoSEQ multiplex PCR; TCRdb stores in-frame clones only, minus some. V, J and clone size were drawn from that table, and D and trimming were deduced from the DNA. The sample holds approximately 220,000 clones, over 75% seen once. J is TRBJ2-1 and V is TRBV18, with D maybe TRBD1 (6 bases). Sequencing was performed on PBMCs or T cells enriched from blood (not recorded which). The sequence derives from a woman under 30 in a cohort exposed to, infected with or recovered from COVID-19 (not recorded which). This chain's CDR3 is CASSPDVGGPLWNEQFF. Here the CDR3 DNA reads TGTGCCAGCTCACCGGACGTAGGGGGACCCCTGTGGAATGAGCAGTTCTTC.